The next 9 T cell receptor beta chains were all read from a single sample in a study of blood T cell repertoires in COVID-19. Profiling relied on immunoSEQ multiplex PCR, and the TCRdb table lists in-frame clones only, not all of them. The sample lists under 300,000 clones; around nine tenths were seen once. Sequences were obtained from peripheral blood. These receptors were obtained from a woman in her sixties or seventies with active or convalescent COVID-19.

This sequence joins TRBV3-1 (or the pseudogene TRBV3-2) and TRBJ2-3, with TRBD2 identical over 14 bases. CDR3 length equals 16 residues. V trimming: 0 bases; J trimming: 5 bases; junction bases outside the gene matches: 1. CDR1 is LGHDT, CDR2 YNNKEL, per germline (reference sequence). The CDR3 nucleotides are TGTGCCAGCAGCCAAGATGGGACTAGCGGGGGAGATACGCAGTATTTT. This gives the protein CASSQDGTSGGDTQYF.

V and J are TRBV4-3 and TRBJ2-3, with 9 bases aligning to TRBD1. The V gene end was trimmed by 1 base and the J gene end by 4 bases; junction bases not matched to a gene: 9. The germline V gene has CDR1 LGHNA and CDR2 YSLEER. The CDR3 extends over 17 amino acids. Here the CDR3 DNA reads TGCGCCAGCAGCCAAGCCAGGGACAGGGAGGTCGCAGATACGCAGTATTTT. Translating it yields CASSQARDREVADTQYF.

J is TRBJ1-1 and V is TRBV11-1, with TRBD1 matching over 7 bases. This CDR3 is 15 amino acids long. Looked up from germline, CDR1 is SGHAT and CDR2 is FQDESV (reference sequence). V was clipped by 6 bases and J by 5 bases; unmatched bases: 12. This CDR3 reads CASSPTFDRATEAFF. DNA of the CDR3: TGTGCCAGCAGTCCCACATTCGACAGGGCAACTGAAGCTTTCTTT.

The chain links TRBV3-1 (or the pseudogene TRBV3-2) to TRBJ2-1; TRBD1 matches 8 bases. Germline V gene lookup returns CDR1 LGHDT and CDR2 YNNKEL (reference sequence). With 4 bases clipped from V and 6 bases from J, the junction kept 14 bases outside the gene matches. The CDR3 extends over 17 amino acids. The CDR3 sequence: CASSLLMLGQEGNEQFF. The CDR3 DNA is TGTGCCAGCAGCCTTCTGATGTTGGGACAGGAAGGCAATGAGCAGTTCTTC.

The J gene is TRBJ2-7, the V gene TRBV7-2, with D uncertain. CDR3 size: 13 residues. Per the germline V gene, CDR1 is SGHTA and CDR2 is FQGNSA. Between the trimmed V and J ends, which lost 5 bases and 3 bases, there was a span of 11 bases. This chain's CDR3 is CASSTLTGYEQYF. CDR3 bases: TGTGCCAGCAGCACACTCACGGGCTACGAGCAGTACTTC.

The chain carries TRBV3-1 (or the pseudogene TRBV3-2) and TRBJ2-2; tentatively, D is TRBD1 (5 bases). The CDR3 contains 11 residues. Germline assignment: CDR1 LGHDT and CDR2 YNNKEL (reference sequence). Trimming took off 10 bases at V and 7 bases at J, with 10 bases between the two ends. CDR3 nucleotide sequence: TGTGCCACAGGGTGGAGCGGGGAGCTGTTTTTT. Amino acid sequence: CATGWSGELFF.

This chain connects TRBV18 to TRBJ1-4; D unclear. The CDR3 is made up of 16 amino acids. Germline V CDR1 and CDR2: KGHSH, LQKENI. V dropped 2 bases and J dropped 0 bases, with 10 bases sitting between them. For the CDR3, the DNA is TGTGCCAGCTCACCATCCACGAGCGCAACTAATGAAAAACTGTTTTTT. This translates into CASSPSTSATNEKLFF.

This clone has a single count. The V gene is TRBV7-2, the J gene TRBJ1-6, with TRBD1 as a possible D gene (6 bases). Germline CDR1 is SGHTA and CDR2 is FQGNSA. The CDR3 contains 14 residues. V dropped 5 bases and J dropped 7 bases, with 12 bases sitting between them. CDR3 coding DNA: TGTGCCAGCAGCCCACAGGGAAAGAATTCACCCCTCCACTTT. The encoded protein is CASSPQGKNSPLHF.

The chain joins TRBV5-6 to TRBJ2-3; tentative D call: TRBD1 (5 bases). CDR1 SGHDT and CDR2 YYEEEE come from the germline V gene. Trimming removed 3 bases from V and 1 base from J, with 15 bases in between. The CDR3 covers 16 residues. CDR3 sequence: CASSWGRELRTDTQYF. In DNA form, the CDR3 reads TGTGCCAGCAGCTGGGGCAGGGAACTTCGCACAGATACGCAGTATTTT.